The 19 T cell receptor beta chains given below trace back to one sample, sequenced in a study of T cells in Graves' hyperthyroidism and ophthalmopathy. Amplification of TCR beta CDR3 regions was performed using RNA transcripts as template. First-round RT-PCR targeting the TCR CDR3 was performed with the HTBI primer set. TCRdb passed the multiplex PCR reads through MiXCR, listing each CDR3 protein once. The sample has about 560,000 distinct CDR3 sequences; less than 15% are singletons. The sequencing input was blood. These receptors were taken from a woman aged 40 to 55 with Graves' hyperthyroidism.

The J gene is TRBJ2-1, the V gene TRBV3-1; D is possibly TRBD2 (6 bases). Between the trimmed V and J ends, which lost 1 base and 9 bases, there was a span of 19 bases. CDR3 length: 16 amino acids. CDR1 LGHDT and CDR2 YNNKEL come from the germline V gene (reference sequence). CDR3: CASSQGPGEAAFEQFF. The CDR3 DNA reads TGTGCCAGCAGCCAAGGGCCGGGGGAAGCTGCTTTTGAGCAGTTCTTC.

This clonotype was counted many times. V is TRBV28 and J is TRBJ1-5, with TRBD1 matching over 8 bases. Germline loops: CDR1 MDHEN, CDR2 SYDVKM. The CDR3 consists of 16 residues. Trimming took 2 bases from V and 5 from J; bases not matched to a gene: 8. The CDR3 bases are TGTGCCAGCAGTTTACAGGGGGCGCGATCTCATCAGCCCCAGCATTTT. Its translation is CASSLQGARSHQPQHF. Variable domain in full (rest from reference TRBV28 and TRBJ1-5): DVKVTQSSRYLVKRTGEKVFLECVQDMDHENMFWYRQDPGLGLRLIYFSYDVKMKEKGDIPEGYSVSREKKERFSLILESASTNQTSMYLCASSLQGARSHQPQHFGDGTRLSIL.

This clonotype was recorded many times. The chain has TRBV5-1 and TRBJ2-3; 9 nucleotides line up with TRBD2. The V segment lost 3 bases and the J segment 1 base; nucleotides outside the gene matches: 0. The germline V gene has CDR1 SGHRS and CDR2 YFSETQ. The CDR3 totals 14 residues. CDR3 sequence: CASSSSGGTDTQYF. As DNA, the CDR3 is TGCGCCAGCAGCTCTAGCGGGGGCACAGATACGCAGTATTTT.

This clonotype was counted many times. The chain joins TRBV5-4 to TRBJ2-2; 8 bases align to TRBD2. This CDR3 has 16 residues. CDR1 is SGHNT and CDR2 is YYREEE in the germline V gene (reference sequence). V shed 4 bases, J shed 5 bases, and the junction held 10 bases outside the gene matches. For the CDR3, the DNA is TGTGCCAGCAGCGTGGGAAGCGGGAGAGGGACCGGGGAGCTGTTTTTT. It translates to CASSVGSGRGTGELFF.

CDR3 residues: CASSYNCRDRDHEQYF. For the CDR3, the DNA is TGTGCCAGCAGCTATAACTGCCGGGACAGAGACCACGAGCAGTACTTC. The rearrangement links TRBV28 to TRBJ2-7; 7 bases line up with TRBD1. The trim removed 6 bases at V and 5 bases at J, leaving 16 bases unmatched. Germline V gene data show CDR1 as MDHEN and CDR2 as SYDVKM. The CDR3 extends over 16 amino acids.

The chain is built from TRBV20-1 and TRBJ2-1; D remains ambiguous. With 2 bases removed from V and 10 bases from J, the gap between germline ends came to 15 bases. Germline assignment: CDR1 DFQATT and CDR2 SNEGSKA (reference sequence). The CDR3 spans 13 residues. The CDR3 DNA reads as TGCAGTGCTAGAACCGTGGTCACCGGGGAGCAGTTCTTC. This codes for CSARTVVTGEQFF.

This clonotype was found many times. At one end, the junction sequence differs from germline, possibly due to a read error. This chain uses TRBV12-3 or TRBV12-4 with TRBJ1-1; the match to TRBD1 covers 8 bases. The CDR3 loop spans 13 amino acids. Here the CDR3 reads CASSWTGTTEAFF. DNA of the CDR3: TGTGCCAGCAGTTGGACAGGGACCACTGAAGCGTTCTTT.

The rearrangement uses TRBV19 and TRBJ2-3, with D possibly TRBD1 on 5 matching bases. The CDR3 loop spans 15 amino acids. V lost 5 bases, J lost 0 bases, and 12 bases lay in between. Germline V gene data show CDR1 as LNHDA and CDR2 as SQIVND (reference sequence). CDR3 sequence (DNA): TGTGCCAGTAGTGACCGACAGCCCAGCACAGATACGCAGTATTTT. Its protein product is CASSDRQPSTDTQYF. Using reference TRBV19 and TRBJ2-3 for the parts outside the CDR3, the full variable domain is DGGITQSPKYLFRKEGQNVTLSCEQNLNHDAMYWYRQDPGQGLRLIYYSQIVNDFQKGDIAEGYSVSREKKESFPLTVTSAQKNPTAFYLCASSDRQPSTDTQYFGPGTRLTVL.

The V and J genes are TRBV12-3 or TRBV12-4 and TRBJ2-1; 8 nucleotides align to TRBD2. This CDR3 spans 16 amino acids. V lost 5 bases to trimming and J lost 4 bases; unmatched junction nucleotides: 10. CDR3 loop: CASSIPSGTSYNEQFF. The CDR3 DNA follows: TGTGCCAGCAGTATTCCATCCGGGACTAGTTACAATGAGCAGTTCTTC.

This clonotype was found many times. The J gene is TRBJ2-3, the V gene TRBV7-6; 10 positions match TRBD1. V shed 5 bases, J shed 4 bases, and the junction held 12 bases outside the gene matches. The CDR3 has 17 residues. CDR1 and CDR2 from the germline V gene are SGHVS and FNYEAQ. In nucleotides, the CDR3 is TGTGCCAGCAGCCCGCACCCGACAGGGGGCGCCTCAGATACGCAGTATTTT. Translated, it gives CASSPHPTGGASDTQYF.

This clonotype was seen ten or more times. The CDR3: CASSYGDKRDDTQYF. The CDR3, as DNA: TGTGCCAGCAGTTACGGAGACAAACGGGACGACACCCAGTACTTC. The rearrangement uses TRBV6-5 and TRBJ2-5, with D perhaps given as TRBD1 or TRBD2 (5 bases each). The germline gives CDR1 MNHEY, CDR2 SVGAGI. The CDR3 has 15 residues. Trimming stripped 2 bases from V and 8 bases from J, with 18 bases between.

Many counts were recorded for this clonotype. This chain joins TRBV30 and TRBJ2-4; the D gene is possibly TRBD2 (5 bases). The CDR3 covers 13 residues. V dropped 3 bases and J dropped 8 bases, with 14 bases sitting between them. The V gene's germline CDR1 is GTSNPN and CDR2 SVGIG (reference sequence). Here the CDR3 reads CAWSRGSPDIQYF. CDR3 sequence (DNA): TGTGCCTGGAGCCGGGGTAGCCCTGACATTCAGTACTTC.

This clonotype appeared many times. The chain is built from TRBV5-1 and TRBJ1-5; D is undetermined. CDR3 length: 14 residues. V was pared by 0 bases and J by 3 bases, with 7 bases between. The V gene's germline CDR1 is SGHRS and CDR2 YFSETQ. The CDR3 loop is CASSLEGANQPQHF. In DNA form, the CDR3 reads TGCGCCAGCAGCTTGGAAGGAGCCAATCAGCCCCAGCATTTT. The entire variable domain, with the rest obtained from reference TRBV5-1 and TRBJ1-5, is as follows: KAGVTQTPRYLIKTRGQQVTLSCSPISGHRSVSWYQQTPGQGLQFLFEYFSETQRNKGNFPGRFSGRQFSNSRSEMNVSTLELGDSALYLCASSLEGANQPQHFGDGTRLSIL.

This clonotype was recorded a few times. The rearrangement joins TRBV27 to TRBJ2-5; TRBD2 matches 12 bases. Looked up from germline, CDR1 is MNHEY and CDR2 is SMNVEV (reference sequence). The CDR3 loop spans 16 amino acids. Trimming cost V 6 bases and J 2 bases; bases outside gene matches: 7. The CDR3 spells CASRPWTSGDQETQYF. The CDR3 bases are TGTGCCAGCAGACCCTGGACTAGCGGGGATCAAGAGACCCAGTACTTC.

This clonotype was counted ten times or more. This chain uses TRBV2 with TRBJ2-1; TRBD1 is a possible D gene (5 bases). V was trimmed by 7 bases and J by 6 bases, leaving 13 bases between them. The CDR3 sequence is 13 residues long. The germline gives CDR1 SNHLY, CDR2 FYNNEI. The CDR3 region has the DNA TGTGCCAGCACGCTCCAGGGTGTCAATGAGCAGTTCTTC. It specifies CASTLQGVNEQFF.

V usage is TRBV7-9 and J usage is TRBJ2-2; 11 bases are a match to TRBD1. Germline loops: CDR1 SEHNR, CDR2 FQNEAQ (reference sequence). Losses at the gene ends were 1 base for V and 3 bases for J; bases not matched to a gene: 7. The CDR3 runs 18 residues. The CDR3 loop reads CASSLGLDRGLYTGELFF. DNA of the CDR3: TGTGCCAGCAGCTTAGGGTTGGACAGGGGGCTGTACACCGGGGAGCTGTTTTTT.

The CDR3 DNA is TGTGCCTGGAGAACTTCAGGGGGGTTCCCCTCCTACGAGCAGTACTTC. Translated: CAWRTSGGFPSYEQYF. V and J are TRBV30 and TRBJ2-7; D is perhaps TRBD1 (7 bases). This CDR3 has 16 residues. Germline CDR1 GTSNPN, CDR2 SVGIG (reference sequence). V was cut by 3 bases and J by 0 bases, with 18 bases left in between.

This clonotype has ten or more counts. V usage is TRBV28 and J usage is TRBJ1-2; weak D call: TRBD1 (5 bases). The CDR3 totals 14 residues. In germline, CDR1 is MDHEN, CDR2 SYDVKM. Between the trimmed V and J ends, which lost 2 bases and 2 bases, there was a span of 9 bases. The CDR3 protein is CASSLGAGNYGYTF. The CDR3 nucleotides are TGTGCCAGCAGTTTAGGGGCGGGGAACTATGGCTACACCTTC.

This clonotype has a count of ten or more. This chain links TRBV6-1 with TRBJ2-5; TRBD2 agrees at 10 bases. The germline V gene has CDR1 MNHNS and CDR2 SASEGT. The V segment lost 8 bases and the J segment 4 bases; nucleotides outside the gene matches: 13. The CDR3 totals 16 residues. The CDR3: CASAEASGRVGETQYF. CDR3 sequence (DNA): TGTGCCAGCGCCGAGGCTAGCGGGAGAGTTGGAGAGACCCAGTACTTC.